These T cell receptor beta chains were read from a single sample in a study of blood T cell repertoires in COVID-19. Sequenced by immunoSEQ multiplex PCR; TCRdb stores in-frame clones only, minus some. The data contain approximately 210,000 clones, roughly 85% of them seen just once; the ten biggest clones take up approximately 2.1%. Sequencing used peripheral blood. The receptor set was obtained from a young man who had recovered from COVID-19. The conserved cysteine and the conserved F or W are not part of the CDR3 here. Fields, in order: CDR3 protein, J gene, clone size, CDR3 length, V gene. For some rows the clone size is stated as once, few or many, or as a class when expanded; others skip it.

CDR3aa: AVGGDRKTQY
j_gene: TRBJ2-5
abundance: NA
len: 10
v_gene: TRBV12-3/TRBV12-4

CDR3aa: ASSRDYPRSYEQY
j_gene: TRBJ2-7
abundance: once
len: 13
v_gene: TRBV5-1

CDR3aa: ASSLGQGNQPQH
j_gene: TRBJ1-5
abundance: few
len: 12
v_gene: TRBV7-8

CDR3aa: ASSPSGAGAGTDTQY
j_gene: TRBJ2-3
abundance: NA
len: 15
v_gene: TRBV23-1

CDR3aa: SADPPGSGANVLT
j_gene: TRBJ2-6
abundance: NA
len: 13
v_gene: TRBV29-1

CDR3aa: AISGQTPGQANTGELF
j_gene: TRBJ2-2
abundance: NA
len: 16
v_gene: TRBV10-3

CDR3aa: ASSQGTGIEAF
j_gene: TRBJ1-1
abundance: NA
len: 11
v_gene: TRBV3-1/TRBV3-2

CDR3aa: ASSYRESPNQPQH
j_gene: TRBJ1-5
abundance: NA
len: 13
v_gene: TRBV6-2/TRBV6-3

CDR3aa: ASSPYYEQY
j_gene: TRBJ2-7
abundance: NA
len: 9
v_gene: TRBV12-3/TRBV12-4

CDR3aa: ASSHRRGSGGQETQY
j_gene: TRBJ2-5
abundance: NA
len: 15
v_gene: TRBV6-6

CDR3aa: ASSTKQGVETQY
j_gene: TRBJ2-5
abundance: once
len: 12
v_gene: TRBV27

CDR3aa: ASSVNPPHGYT
j_gene: TRBJ1-2
abundance: once
len: 11
v_gene: TRBV19

CDR3aa: ASSLPGGDTYEQY
j_gene: TRBJ2-7
abundance: NA
len: 13
v_gene: TRBV18

CDR3aa: ASSMGLAGDEQY
j_gene: TRBJ2-7
abundance: NA
len: 12
v_gene: TRBV19

CDR3aa: ASSQKSYRAGGYGYT
j_gene: TRBJ1-2
abundance: NA
len: 15
v_gene: TRBV3-1/TRBV3-2

CDR3aa: ASSEVRRNTEAF
j_gene: TRBJ1-1
abundance: NA
len: 12
v_gene: TRBV2

CDR3aa: ASSTRQGFQPQH
j_gene: TRBJ1-5
abundance: NA
len: 12
v_gene: TRBV19

CDR3aa: ASSLNSARGSGNTIY
j_gene: TRBJ1-3
abundance: once
len: 15
v_gene: TRBV5-1

CDR3aa: ASSPAGPLYSYEQY
j_gene: TRBJ2-7
abundance: NA
len: 14
v_gene: TRBV7-6

CDR3aa: ASGGGGRNTIY
j_gene: TRBJ1-3
abundance: few
len: 11
v_gene: TRBV28

CDR3aa: ASSMGQGSPFSYEQY
j_gene: TRBJ2-7
abundance: NA
len: 15
v_gene: TRBV9

CDR3aa: ASSLAARAEAF
j_gene: TRBJ1-1
abundance: NA
len: 11
v_gene: TRBV7-9

CDR3aa: ASSGTGDSNQPQH
j_gene: TRBJ1-5
abundance: NA
len: 13
v_gene: TRBV19

CDR3aa: ASSQDQSGEPQH
j_gene: TRBJ1-5
abundance: few
len: 12
v_gene: TRBV4-1

CDR3aa: ASSDARPGETQY
j_gene: TRBJ2-5
abundance: NA
len: 12
v_gene: TRBV10-2

CDR3aa: ASSYGPVPSNTEAF
j_gene: TRBJ1-1
abundance: NA
len: 14
v_gene: TRBV6-5

CDR3aa: ASSLGGTESPYEQY
j_gene: TRBJ2-7
abundance: NA
len: 14
v_gene: TRBV5-6

CDR3aa: ASRRTGVNTEAF
j_gene: TRBJ1-1
abundance: NA
len: 12
v_gene: TRBV3-1/TRBV3-2